Each of the 29 T cell receptor beta chains below was sequenced from the same sample in a study of tumor-infiltrating lymphocytes in localized non-small cell lung cancer. Profiled with immunoSEQ multiplex PCR; TCRdb holds only in-frame clones, not every one. The profile shows about 8,400 clones, approximately 80% of them singletons. Sequenced input: lung tumor tissue. The receptors originated from a human donor with non-small cell lung cancer.

The rearrangement uses TRBV7-2 and TRBJ2-7; TRBD1 matches at 9 bases. Germline trimming cut 5 bases from V and 5 bases from J; bases unmatched to any gene: 10. CDR1 is SGHTA and CDR2 is FQGNSA in the germline V gene. This CDR3 contains 15 residues. CDR3 coding DNA: TGTGCCAGCAGCCCTACGGCGGGACAGGGTAACGAGCAGTACTTC. Protein: CASSPTAGQGNEQYF.

The CDR3 sequence: CASSQAKAGRRDTQYF. CDR3 bases: TGTGCCAGCAGCCAAGCCAAAGCGGGTAGGAGGGATACGCAGTATTTT. The chain combines TRBV14 with TRBJ2-3, with D possibly TRBD2 on 6 matching bases. Germline CDR1 is SGHDN and CDR2 is FVKESK. The CDR3 loop spans 16 amino acids. Trimming shortened V by 1 base and J by 6 bases, and 17 bases separated the two germline ends.

This rearrangement joins TRBV9 to TRBJ2-7; maybe TRBD1 (6 bases). CDR1 is SGDLS and CDR2 is YYNGEE in the germline V gene. This CDR3 has 14 amino acids. Trimming cost V 3 bases and J 6 bases, with 16 bases left between them. CDR3 in DNA: TGTGCCAGCAGCGCTACCGGGACATCCGCCGAGCAGTACTTC. It encodes CASSATGTSAEQYF. The full variable domain, completed using reference TRBV9 and TRBJ2-7, is DSGVTQTPKHLITATGQRVTLRCSPRSGDLSVYWYQQSLDQGLQFLIQYYNGEERAKGNILERFSAQQFPDLHSELNLSSLELGDSALYFCASSATGTSAEQYFGPGTRLTVT.

The gene calls are TRBV7-6 and TRBJ2-5, with TRBD2 identical over 8 bases. The V gene end was trimmed by 5 bases and the J gene end by 5 bases; junction bases not matched to a gene: 4. The CDR3 runs to 13 residues. The germline CDR1 and CDR2 sequences are SGHVS and FNYEAQ. In nucleotides, the CDR3 is TGTGCCAGCAGCCTCGGGGGGGTTGAGACCCAGTACTTC. Translated, it gives CASSLGGVETQYF.

V gene TRBV6-1 combines with J gene TRBJ1-4, with D possibly TRBD1 on 5 matching bases. This CDR3 spans 15 amino acids. Germline loops: CDR1 MNHNS, CDR2 SASEGT. Trimming took off 0 bases at V and 7 bases at J, with 12 bases between the two ends. This chain's CDR3 is CASSEARGGVEKLFF. CDR3 bases: TGTGCCAGCAGTGAAGCGCGGGGGGGGGTTGAAAAACTGTTTTTT.

The chain carries TRBV30 and TRBJ1-1, with a weak D call TRBD1 (5 bases). This CDR3 is built from 14 residues. The germline CDR1 and CDR2 sequences are GTSNPN and SVGIG (reference sequence). Deletions cut 4 bases from V and 0 bases from J, with 12 bases between. The DNA of the CDR3 is TGTGCCTGGACGGGGGTTGGGGTGAACACTGAAGCTTTCTTT. Translating gives CAWTGVGVNTEAFF.

CDR3 residues: CAWSPGRGYTF. The DNA for the CDR3 is TGTGCCTGGAGTCCCGGGCGAGGCTACACCTTC. This rearrangement joins TRBV30 to TRBJ1-2; D gene unclear. Germline lookup yields CDR1 GTSNPN and CDR2 SVGIG (reference sequence). Trimming shortened V by 2 bases and J by 8 bases, and 9 bases separated the two germline ends. The CDR3 runs 11 residues. Variable domain in full (rest from reference TRBV30 and TRBJ1-2): SQTIHQWPATLVQPVGSPLSLECTVEGTSNPNLYWYRQAAGRGLQLLFYSVGIGQISSEVPQNLSASRPQDRQFILSSKKLLLSDSGFYLCAWSPGRGYTFGSGTRLTVV.

V and J are TRBV4-3 and TRBJ2-1; D uncertain. The germline V gene has CDR1 LGHNA and CDR2 YSLEER. Between the trimmed V and J ends, which lost 6 bases and 8 bases, there was a span of 11 bases. The CDR3 has 12 residues. The CDR3 DNA follows: TGCGCCAGCAGTCTCTCTCGGTATGAGCAGTTCTTC. It specifies CASSLSRYEQFF.

V is TRBV11-3 and J is TRBJ2-7; 12 nucleotides agree with TRBD2. V lost 5 bases and J lost 5; bases outside the gene matches: 10. The CDR3 sequence is 16 residues long. The germline V gene encodes CDR1 SGHNT and CDR2 YENEEA. This CDR3 reads CASSPLTSGRFNEQYF. The CDR3 DNA reads TGTGCCAGCAGCCCCCTGACTAGCGGGAGATTCAACGAGCAGTACTTC.

In this sample, this clone turned up a few times. This sequence joins TRBV9 and TRBJ1-2, with D unclear. Germline V CDR1 and CDR2: SGDLS, YYNGEE. The CDR3 has 12 residues. V dropped 3 bases and J dropped 5 bases, with 8 bases sitting between them. The CDR3 DNA reads TGTGCCAGCAGCGCCCAGGAGTATGGCTACACCTTC. This gives the protein CASSAQEYGYTF.

Within the sample, this clone is medium-sized. The V gene is TRBV27, the J gene TRBJ2-1; D not resolved. CDR1 is MNHEY and CDR2 is SMNVEV in the germline V gene (reference sequence). There are 12 residues in the CDR3. The V and J ends lost 6 bases and 7 bases respectively, with 10 bases between them. The CDR3 nucleotides read TGTGCCAGCAGACTCAGTTGGAATGAGCAGTTCTTC. The encoded protein is CASRLSWNEQFF.

Only one count was recorded for this clone. The rearrangement uses TRBV7-2 and TRBJ2-3; 12 bases map to TRBD2. This CDR3 comprises 16 residues. Trimming took 5 bases from V and 1 from J; bases not matched to a gene: 4. Germline V CDR1 and CDR2: SGHTA, FQGNSA. CDR3 in amino acids: CASSPRLAGGTDTQYF. The CDR3 coding sequence is TGTGCCAGCAGCCCGAGACTAGCGGGAGGCACAGATACGCAGTATTTT.

The chain has TRBV28 and TRBJ1-5, with unresolved D. This CDR3 is 17 amino acids long. CDR1 and CDR2 (germline): MDHEN, SYDVKM. V was clipped by 4 bases and J by 2 bases, with 18 bases between them. This chain's CDR3 is CASSSLGIGVGNQPQHF. CDR3 bases: TGTGCCAGCAGTTCCCTCGGGATCGGAGTAGGCAATCAGCCCCAGCATTTT.

CDR3 nucleotides: TGTGCCAGCAGTTTCTCTTCTGGGGGCGACACTGAAGCTTTCTTT. It specifies CASSFSSGGDTEAFF. This sequence joins TRBV27 and TRBJ1-1, with TRBD1 as a possible D gene (6 bases). This CDR3 is built from 15 residues. Per the germline V gene, CDR1 is MNHEY and CDR2 is SMNVEV (reference sequence). Trimming stripped 3 bases from V and 3 bases from J, with 14 bases between.

Concerning this clone: The same CDR3 is also encoded by other DNA sequences in this sample. J is TRBJ1-2 and V is TRBV2, with D hard to call. This CDR3 contains 12 residues. CDR1 and CDR2 from the germline V gene are SNHLY and FYNNEI. Trimming took off 6 bases at V and 3 bases at J, with 8 bases between the two ends. The CDR3 spells CASRREDYGYTF. Written as DNA, the CDR3 is TGTGCCAGCAGGCGGGAGGACTATGGCTACACCTTC. The full variable domain, with the rest looked up from reference TRBV2 and TRBJ1-2, is EPEVTQTPSHQVTQMGQEVILRCVPISNHLYFYWYRQILGQKVEFLVSFYNNEISEKSEIFDDQFSVERPDGSNFTLKIRSTKLEDSAMYFCASRREDYGYTFGSGTRLTVV.

This clone occurred once. The chain employs TRBV7-2 and TRBJ2-3; possible D gene TRBD1, 5 bases. This CDR3 spans 14 amino acids. Trimming shortened V by 0 bases and J by 4 bases, and 8 bases separated the two germline ends. CDR1 SGHTA and CDR2 FQGNSA come from the germline V gene. The CDR3 region has the DNA TGTGCCAGCAGCTTAGCCCTAGGGGCAGATACGCAGTATTTT. It yields the protein CASSLALGADTQYF. The full variable domain, its missing parts supplied by reference TRBV7-2 and TRBJ2-3, is GAGVSQSPSNKVTEKGKDVELRCDPISGHTALYWYRQSLGQGLEFLIYFQGNSAPDKSGLPSDRFSAERTGGSVSTLTIQRTQQEDSAVYLCASSLALGADTQYFGPGTRLTVL.

The chain combines TRBV7-2 with TRBJ1-2; possibly TRBD1 for D (6 bases). CDR3 size: 14 residues. Germline assignment: CDR1 SGHTA and CDR2 FQGNSA. Trimming cost V 0 bases and J 4 bases, with 9 bases left between them. CDR3 amino acids: CASSLAVRGYGYTF. CDR3 bases: TGTGCCAGCAGCTTAGCGGTCAGGGGCTATGGCTACACCTTC.

The rearrangement uses TRBV9 and TRBJ1-2; tentative D call: TRBD1 (5 bases). Germline CDR1 SGDLS, CDR2 YYNGEE. This CDR3 comprises 13 residues. Trimming removed 4 bases at V and 4 bases at J, with 11 bases between. The CDR3 is CASSIPGGYGYTF. The CDR3 region has the DNA TGTGCCAGCAGCATACCTGGGGGCTATGGCTACACCTTC.

The chain is built from TRBV5-6 and TRBJ2-2, with 12 bases matching TRBD2. CDR3 size: 16 residues. Germline CDR1 reads SGHDT; CDR2 reads YYEEEE. J lost 4 bases, V lost 4 bases, and 5 bases had no gene match. CDR3: CASSPGTSGFTGELFF. The CDR3 DNA follows: TGTGCCAGCAGCCCCGGGACTAGCGGGTTCACCGGGGAGCTGTTTTTT.

The chain recombines TRBV6-1 with TRBJ2-1; TRBD1 or TRBD2 may be the D gene (7 bases each). The CDR3 is 16 residues long. The V end lost 1 base, the J end lost 3 bases, and 13 bases lay between the germline ends. CDR1 and CDR2 from the germline V gene are MNHNS and SASEGT. The CDR3 DNA sequence: TGTGCCAGCAGTGAAGTAGGGGGCGGGAGCTACAATGAGCAGTTCTTC. This encodes CASSEVGGGSYNEQFF.

This clone was detected a few times. V usage is TRBV5-6 and J usage is TRBJ2-1; 8 nucleotides match TRBD1. The germline V gene encodes CDR1 SGHDT and CDR2 YYEEEE. This CDR3 is 16 amino acids long. The junction had 14 bases not matched to a gene; V was cut back by 0 bases and J by 12 bases. CDR3: CASSLESGQGARWQFF. The CDR3 nucleotides read TGTGCCAGCAGCTTGGAATCAGGTCAGGGGGCGAGGTGGCAGTTCTTC.

The V gene is TRBV5-4, the J gene TRBJ2-3; possible D gene TRBD1, 6 bases. Germline lookup yields CDR1 SGHNT and CDR2 YYREEE (reference sequence). CDR3 length: 13 amino acids. The V gene lost 0 bases and the J gene lost 5 bases, with 7 bases spanning the gap. The CDR3 DNA is TGTGCCAGCAGCTTGGAAGGGGGAGATACGCAGTATTTT. Its protein product is CASSLEGGDTQYF.

The chain employs TRBV7-2 and TRBJ1-5; TRBD1 might be the D (5 bases). Trimming cost V 4 bases and J 7 bases, with 17 bases left between them. This CDR3 is built from 15 residues. CDR1 is SGHTA, CDR2 FQGNSA, per germline. Written as DNA, the CDR3 is TGTGCCAGCAGCTCCGAGGGAGGGGCGGGGCAGCCCCAGCATTTT. It specifies CASSSEGGAGQPQHF.

The chain joins TRBV19 to TRBJ2-1, with 10 positions matching TRBD2. V lost 4 bases, J lost 5 bases, and 2 bases stayed unmatched. The germline V gene has CDR1 LNHDA and CDR2 SQIVND (reference sequence). This CDR3 comprises 14 residues. CDR3 bases: TGTGCCAGTAGTAGGACTAGCGGTAACAATGAGCAGTTCTTC. Translating gives CASSRTSGNNEQFF.

V usage is TRBV25-1 and J usage is TRBJ1-2, with D possibly being TRBD1 (5 bases). V was clipped by 5 bases and J by 2 bases, with 12 bases between them. Germline assignment: CDR1 MGHDK and CDR2 SYGVNS. This CDR3 has 14 amino acids. The CDR3 bases are TGTGCCAGCAGTCGAGGCGGGGACAACTATGGCTACACCTTC. Translation: CASSRGGDNYGYTF.

V usage is TRBV11-2 and J usage is TRBJ2-7; D is possibly TRBD1 (5 bases). The germline V and J ends were trimmed by 3 bases and 2 bases, with 11 bases remaining between them. Germline V gene lookup returns CDR1 SGHAT and CDR2 FQNNGV. The CDR3 is 14 residues long. DNA for the CDR3: TGTGCCAGCAGCTTTAGCAGGGCTGCCTACGAGCAGTACTTC. Protein sequence: CASSFSRAAYEQYF.

CDR3 sequence: CASTGAFF. The CDR3, as DNA: TGTGCCAGCACAGGGGCTTTCTTT. The chain employs TRBV6-5 and TRBJ1-1; tentatively, D is TRBD1 (5 bases). Germline V CDR1 and CDR2: MNHEY, SVGAGI. The CDR3 runs 8 residues. Between the trimmed V and J ends, which lost 7 bases and 11 bases, there was a span of 5 bases.

This chain uses TRBV19 with TRBJ2-4; 11 bases match TRBD2. CDR3 length equals 16 residues. CDR1 is LNHDA and CDR2 is SQIVND in the germline V gene (reference sequence). V lost 7 bases, J lost 2 bases, and 7 bases stayed unmatched. CDR3 in DNA: TGTGCCAGTACCTTTAGCGGGAGGGCCTCCAAAAACATTCAGTACTTC. The encoded protein is CASTFSGRASKNIQYF.

V is TRBV5-1 and J is TRBJ2-2; D gene ambiguous. V lost 1 base, J lost 2 bases, and 12 bases lay in between. Germline loops: CDR1 SGHRS, CDR2 YFSETQ. CDR3 size: 16 residues. CDR3: CASSLLQPSNTGELFF. The CDR3 DNA sequence: TGCGCCAGCAGCTTGTTACAGCCTTCAAACACCGGGGAGCTGTTTTTT.